The 4 T cell receptor beta chains below come from one sample, sequenced in a study of untreated major depressive disorder. The data were produced by immunoSEQ multiplex PCR, yet TCRdb's version contains in-frame clones alone and is incomplete. This sample has 20,000 to 25,000 clones; approximately 89% occur once, and the top ten carry about 0.45%. The sample was CD4+ T cells from PBMCs. Every receptor here comes from a woman between 35 and 50 years old in good health.

The chain couples TRBV4-3 to TRBJ2-3; D perhaps matches TRBD1 (6 bases). This CDR3 has 18 residues. Trimming stripped 0 bases from V and 5 bases from J, with 21 bases between. Germline CDR1 and CDR2: LGHNA and YSLEER. CDR3 sequence: CASSQDTGGRLVGDTQYF. As DNA, the CDR3 is TGCGCCAGCAGCCAAGATACTGGGGGCCGTCTAGTCGGAGATACGCAGTATTTT.

The chain combines TRBV29-1 with TRBJ1-3; 8 bases align to TRBD1. The trim removed 4 bases at V and 1 base at J, leaving 6 bases unmatched. The CDR3 covers 15 residues. Per germline, CDR1 SQVTM and CDR2 ANQGSEA. The CDR3 sequence: CSVGFRGQSGNTIYF. The CDR3 DNA follows: TGCAGCGTTGGGTTCAGGGGGCAATCTGGAAACACCATATATTTT.

The chain combines TRBV6-6 with TRBJ1-2, with 7 bases matching TRBD1. The CDR3 totals 13 residues. V trimming: 10 bases; J trimming: 3 bases; junction bases outside the gene matches: 8. Germline V gene data show CDR1 as MNHNY and CDR2 as SVGAGI (reference sequence). The CDR3 DNA sequence: TGTGCCACCGGAACGGGGACAGACTATGGCTACACCTTC. It codes for CATGTGTDYGYTF.

This sequence joins TRBV5-1 and TRBJ2-1, with TRBD2 matching 7 bases. V lost 3 bases and J lost 0; bases outside the gene matches: 3. Germline V gene data show CDR1 as SGHRS and CDR2 as YFSETQ. The CDR3 contains 15 residues. In nucleotides, the CDR3 is TGCGCCAGCAGCTCCGTAGCGGGCTCCTACAATGAGCAGTTCTTC. Its translation: CASSSVAGSYNEQFF. Complete variable domain (other parts from reference TRBV5-1 and TRBJ2-1): KAGVTQTPRYLIKTRGQQVTLSCSPISGHRSVSWYQQTPGQGLQFLFEYFSETQRNKGNFPGRFSGRQFSNSRSEMNVSTLELGDSALYLCASSSVAGSYNEQFFGPGTRLTVL.